This T cell receptor (beta chain) emerged from a study of cytomegalovirus exposure and HLA in healthy donors. General study results and limits: Segments of the TCR beta V type were, in most cases, productive about 87% or about 30% of the time in an earlier analysis.

Concerning this clone: Its antigen remains unknown.

The CDR3 covers 16 residues. Germline V gene data show CDR1 as LNHDA and CDR2 as SQIVND (reference sequence). Trimming shortened V by 0 bases and J by 5 bases, and 13 bases separated the two germline ends. PCR involved 60 Vbeta and 13 Jbeta primers. Produced via immunoSEQ multiplex PCR; TCRdb's table is partial and in-frame only. The table has around 150,000 clones, roughly 88% seen once; the top ten hold almost 9.5%. The material sequenced was PBMCs. This receptor was obtained from a man between 18 and 35 years old in good health and CMV-seropositive. The chain couples TRBV19 to TRBJ2-2, with a tentative D call TRBD1 (5 bases). The CDR3 nucleotides read TGTGCCAGTAGTATAGATTTTTGGCAGGGTACCGGGGAGCTGTTTTTT. Protein product: CASSIDFWQGTGELFF. The entire variable domain, with the rest obtained from reference TRBV19 and TRBJ2-2, is as follows: DGGITQSPKYLFRKEGQNVTLSCEQNLNHDAMYWYRQDPGQGLRLIYYSQIVNDFQKGDIAEGYSVSREKKESFPLTVTSAQKNPTAFYLCASSIDFWQGTGELFFGEGSRLTVL.